The present T cell receptor beta chain was sequenced within a study of cytomegalovirus exposure and HLA in healthy donors. 60 Vbeta and 13 Jbeta primers were used in PCR. In the source study's methods: In a later analysis, of around 80 million unique beta chains, about 12 million appeared in at least two donors. The assay was immunoSEQ multiplex PCR, and TCRdb's table has in-frame clones only and misses some. D and trimming were read from the DNA, whereas the V and J calls and clone size are those reported in that table. The sample contains about 200,000 clones, approximately 82% of which appear only once. The study's findings and limits: Reports described diagnosis of cytomegalovirus status by the classifier as highly specific and sensitive. CMV serostatus alone was available as immune exposure information. In a later analysis, TCR association rates varied by HLA locus: DRB1 most, HLA-C fewest.

Note on this clone: As yet, its antigen is unknown.

The V gene's germline CDR1 is SGHRS and CDR2 YFSETQ. V lost 3 bases and J 0 bases, leaving 12 bases between the germline ends. The CDR3 extends over 15 amino acids. The V and J genes are TRBV5-1 and TRBJ2-5; the D gene is possibly TRBD1 (6 bases). The TCR comes from a male donor in good health and CMV-seronegative. Sample: PBMCs. The CDR3 protein is CASSWGRPYQETQYF. The CDR3 DNA is TGCGCCAGCAGCTGGGGGCGCCCATACCAAGAGACCCAGTACTTC.